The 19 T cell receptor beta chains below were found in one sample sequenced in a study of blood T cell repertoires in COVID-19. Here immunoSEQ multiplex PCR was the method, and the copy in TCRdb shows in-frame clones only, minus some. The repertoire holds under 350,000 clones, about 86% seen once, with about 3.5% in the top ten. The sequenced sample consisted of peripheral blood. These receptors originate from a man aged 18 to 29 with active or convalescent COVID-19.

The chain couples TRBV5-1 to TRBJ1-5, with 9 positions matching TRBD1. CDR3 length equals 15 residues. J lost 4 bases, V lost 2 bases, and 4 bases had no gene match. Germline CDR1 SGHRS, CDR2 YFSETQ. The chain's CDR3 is CASSLQGASNQPQHF. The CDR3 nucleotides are TGCGCCAGCAGCTTACAGGGGGCTTCAAATCAGCCCCAGCATTTT.

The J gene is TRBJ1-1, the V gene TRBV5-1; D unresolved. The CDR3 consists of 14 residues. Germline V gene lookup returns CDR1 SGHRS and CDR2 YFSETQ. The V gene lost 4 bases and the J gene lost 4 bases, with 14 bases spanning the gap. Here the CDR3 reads CASSVIPPGTEAFF. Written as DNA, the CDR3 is TGCGCCAGCAGCGTCATTCCCCCGGGCACTGAAGCTTTCTTT.

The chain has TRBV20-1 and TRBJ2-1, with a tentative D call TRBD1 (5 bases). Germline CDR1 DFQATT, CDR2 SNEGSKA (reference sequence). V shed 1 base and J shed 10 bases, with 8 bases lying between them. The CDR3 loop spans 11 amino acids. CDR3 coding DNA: TGCAGTGCTAGAGCGGCAGGGGAGCAGTTCTTC. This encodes CSARAAGEQFF.

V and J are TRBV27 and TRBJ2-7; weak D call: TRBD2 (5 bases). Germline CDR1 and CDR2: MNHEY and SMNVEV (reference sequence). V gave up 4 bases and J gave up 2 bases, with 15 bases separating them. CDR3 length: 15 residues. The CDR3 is CASSSPLRDTYEQYF. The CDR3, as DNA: TGTGCCAGCAGTTCCCCCCTACGGGATACCTACGAGCAGTACTTC.

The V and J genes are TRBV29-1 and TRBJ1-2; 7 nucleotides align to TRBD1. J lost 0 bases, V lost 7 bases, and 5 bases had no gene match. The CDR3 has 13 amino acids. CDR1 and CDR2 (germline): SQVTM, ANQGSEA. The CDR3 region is CSGGQSANYGYTF. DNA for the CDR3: TGCAGCGGGGGACAGTCAGCTAACTATGGCTACACCTTC.

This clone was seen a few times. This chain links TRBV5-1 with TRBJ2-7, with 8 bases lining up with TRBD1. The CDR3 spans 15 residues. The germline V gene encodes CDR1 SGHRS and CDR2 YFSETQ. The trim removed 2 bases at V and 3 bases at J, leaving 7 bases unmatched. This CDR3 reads CASSFDWTGIYEQYF. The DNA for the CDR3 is TGCGCCAGCAGCTTTGATTGGACAGGGATCTACGAGCAGTACTTC.

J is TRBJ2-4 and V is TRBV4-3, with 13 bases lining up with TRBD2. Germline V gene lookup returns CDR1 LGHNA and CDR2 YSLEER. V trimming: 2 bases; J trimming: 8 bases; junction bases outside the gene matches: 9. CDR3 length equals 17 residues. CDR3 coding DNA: TGCGCCAGCAGCCAAACTAGCGGGAGGGCCGGATCCGACATTCAGTACTTC. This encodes CASSQTSGRAGSDIQYF.

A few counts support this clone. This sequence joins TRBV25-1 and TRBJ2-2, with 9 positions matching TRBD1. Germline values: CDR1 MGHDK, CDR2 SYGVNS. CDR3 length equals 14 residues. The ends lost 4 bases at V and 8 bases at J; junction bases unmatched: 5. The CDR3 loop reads CASSGGQGLGELFF. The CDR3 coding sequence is TGTGCCAGCAGTGGCGGACAGGGGTTAGGGGAGCTGTTTTTT.

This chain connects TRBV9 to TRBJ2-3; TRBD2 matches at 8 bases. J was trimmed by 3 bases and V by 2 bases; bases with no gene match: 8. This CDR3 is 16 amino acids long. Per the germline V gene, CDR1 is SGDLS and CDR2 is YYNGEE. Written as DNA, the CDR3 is TGTGCCAGCAGCGTCAGCGGGAGCGGAGGTACAGATACGCAGTATTTT. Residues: CASSVSGSGGTDTQYF.

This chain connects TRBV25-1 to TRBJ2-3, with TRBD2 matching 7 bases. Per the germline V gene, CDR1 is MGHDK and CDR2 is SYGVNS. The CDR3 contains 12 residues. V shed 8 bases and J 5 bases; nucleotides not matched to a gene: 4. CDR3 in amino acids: CASGLGVDTQYF. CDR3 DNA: TGTGCCAGCGGACTAGGTGTAGATACGCAGTATTTT.

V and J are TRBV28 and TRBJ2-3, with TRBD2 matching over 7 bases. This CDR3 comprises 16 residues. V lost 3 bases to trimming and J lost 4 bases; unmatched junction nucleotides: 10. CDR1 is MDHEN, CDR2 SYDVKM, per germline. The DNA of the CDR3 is TGTGCCAGCAGTTTGGGAAGCGGGGCTAATTCAGATACGCAGTATTTT. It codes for CASSLGSGANSDTQYF.

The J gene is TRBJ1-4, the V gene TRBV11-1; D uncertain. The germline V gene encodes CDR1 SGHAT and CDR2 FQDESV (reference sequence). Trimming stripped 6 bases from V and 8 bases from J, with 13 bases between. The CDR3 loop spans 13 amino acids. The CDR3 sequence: CASRRGLREKLFF. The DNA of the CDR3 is TGTGCCAGCAGAAGAGGTCTCAGAGAAAAACTGTTTTTT. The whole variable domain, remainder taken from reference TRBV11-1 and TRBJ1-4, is EAEVAQSPRYKITEKSQAVAFWCDPISGHATLYWYRQILGQGPELLVQFQDESVVDDSQLPKDRFSAERLKGVDSTLKIQPAELGDSAMYLCASRRGLREKLFFGSGTQLSVL.

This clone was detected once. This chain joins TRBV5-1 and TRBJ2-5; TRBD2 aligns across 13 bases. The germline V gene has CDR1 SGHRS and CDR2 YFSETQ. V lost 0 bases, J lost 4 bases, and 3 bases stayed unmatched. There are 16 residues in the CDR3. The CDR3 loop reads CASSLGGLAGAETQYF. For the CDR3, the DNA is TGCGCCAGCAGCTTGGGTGGACTAGCGGGAGCAGAGACCCAGTACTTC.

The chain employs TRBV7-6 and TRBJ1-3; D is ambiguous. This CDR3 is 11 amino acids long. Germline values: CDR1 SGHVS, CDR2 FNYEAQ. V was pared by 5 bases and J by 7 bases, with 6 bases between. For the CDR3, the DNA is TGTGCCAGCAGCGTAACTAACACCATATATTTT. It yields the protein CASSVTNTIYF.

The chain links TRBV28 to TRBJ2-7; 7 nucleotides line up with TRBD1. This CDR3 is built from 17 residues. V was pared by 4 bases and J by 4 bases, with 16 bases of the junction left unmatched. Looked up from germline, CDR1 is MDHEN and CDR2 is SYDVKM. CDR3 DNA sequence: TGTGCCAGCAGTTCCCAACTCGCAGGGGGTCGTTCGTACGAGCAGTACTTC. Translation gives CASSSQLAGGRSYEQYF.

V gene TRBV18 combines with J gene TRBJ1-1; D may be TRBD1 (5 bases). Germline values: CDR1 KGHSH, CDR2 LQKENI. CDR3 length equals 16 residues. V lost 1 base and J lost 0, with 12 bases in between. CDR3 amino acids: CASSPLGGAMNTEAFF. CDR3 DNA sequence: TGTGCCAGCTCACCACTCGGCGGGGCCATGAACACTGAAGCTTTCTTT.

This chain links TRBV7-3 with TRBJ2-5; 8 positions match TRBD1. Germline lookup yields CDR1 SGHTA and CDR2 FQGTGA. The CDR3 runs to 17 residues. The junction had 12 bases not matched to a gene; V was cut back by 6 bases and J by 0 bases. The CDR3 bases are TGTGCCAGCAGTAACCCAGGGGGCGGACTAAACCAAGAGACCCAGTACTTC. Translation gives CASSNPGGGLNQETQYF.

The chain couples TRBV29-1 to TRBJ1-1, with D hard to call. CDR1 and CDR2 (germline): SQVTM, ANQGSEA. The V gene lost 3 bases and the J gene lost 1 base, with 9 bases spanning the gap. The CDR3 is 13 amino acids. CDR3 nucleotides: TGCAGCGTTGATCGGCGGGGGAACACTGAAGCTTTCTTT. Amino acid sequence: CSVDRRGNTEAFF.

The CDR3 DNA reads as TGTGCCAGCAGCCCGCACATGGGCTCTATCTACGAGCAGTACTTC. It specifies CASSPHMGSIYEQYF. V usage is TRBV7-2 and J usage is TRBJ2-7; D ambiguous. V was shortened by 5 bases and J by 3 bases, with 17 bases between the two germline ends. Looked up from germline, CDR1 is SGHTA and CDR2 is FQGNSA. This CDR3 has 15 amino acids.